What follows is one T cell receptor beta chain and its context. Its antigen is as yet unknown. This sample's treatment: approximately 10-day PBMC culture with coronavirus spike peptide pools or control peptides (ViraFEST assay). The authors swapped half the medium for fresh IL-2 medium on days 3 and 7. The data originate from a study of vaccination and CD4 T cells after COVID-19. Study in general: Stimulation of cells relied on overlapping spike peptides derived from SARS-CoV-2, HCoV-NL63, HCoV-OC43 and HCoV-229E. Culture controls were given either a CEFX pool, an HIV-1 Nef pool, or no peptide.

Study-wide points: Vaccine-specific clones in convalescent patients were spike mono-reactive in 304 of 307 cases.

This CDR3 contains 14 residues. The V and J ends lost 6 bases and 2 bases, in that order; junction bases with no gene match: 2. Germline V CDR1 and CDR2: SGHRS, YFSETQ. The Oncomine TCR Beta short-read assay was what sequenced the DNA obtained from cultured CD4+ T cells. TCRdb called the PCR reads again in MiXCR, with one record for every CDR3 protein. The repertoire holds about 14,000 distinct CDR3 sequences, with roughly 28% as singletons. This TCR came from a human donor with COVID-19. Sequences were obtained from cultured CD4+ T cells from blood. The chain employs TRBV5-1 and TRBJ2-3; 11 nucleotides agree with TRBD2. The CDR3 reads CASTSGGPTDTQYF. The CDR3 coding sequence is TGCGCCAGCACTAGCGGGGGGCCCACAGATACGCAGTATTTT. The full variable domain, with the rest looked up from reference TRBV5-1 and TRBJ2-3, is KAGVTQTPRYLIKTRGQQVTLSCSPISGHRSVSWYQQTPGQGLQFLFEYFSETQRNKGNFPGRFSGRQFSNSRSEMNVSTLELGDSALYLCASTSGGPTDTQYFGPGTRLTVL.